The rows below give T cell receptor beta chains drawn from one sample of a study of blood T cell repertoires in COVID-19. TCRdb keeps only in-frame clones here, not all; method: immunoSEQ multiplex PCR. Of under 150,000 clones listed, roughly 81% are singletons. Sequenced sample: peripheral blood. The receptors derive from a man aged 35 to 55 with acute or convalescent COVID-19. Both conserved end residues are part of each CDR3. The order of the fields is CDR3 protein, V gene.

CDR3aa: CASSQDGLRMDTQYF; v_gene: TRBV4-2
CDR3aa: CASSYGQGAGTEAFF; v_gene: TRBV6-5
CDR3aa: CASSFPGTPLHF; v_gene: TRBV12-3/TRBV12-4
CDR3aa: CASRPPHRGLQPQHF; v_gene: TRBV25-1
CDR3aa: CASSDRGRDGYTF; v_gene: TRBV19
CDR3aa: CASSPDLNYGYTF; v_gene: TRBV4-2
CDR3aa: CASKTGGQETQYF; v_gene: TRBV6-5
CDR3aa: CASSPTGESWGSPLHF; v_gene: TRBV19
CDR3aa: CASSPGQGSNNEQFF; v_gene: TRBV18
CDR3aa: CASSFGGGRDYGYTF; v_gene: TRBV5-6
CDR3aa: CASSYVSLTDTQYF; v_gene: TRBV6-2/TRBV6-3
CDR3aa: CSVRAGIDTGELFF; v_gene: TRBV29-1
CDR3aa: CASRRTGGNNEQFF; v_gene: TRBV13
CDR3aa: CASSVGAGDTDTQYF; v_gene: TRBV9
CDR3aa: CASSQGWEDRTDTQYF; v_gene: TRBV4-2
CDR3aa: CATSDLLAGQNEQFF; v_gene: TRBV24-1
CDR3aa: CASSARQGPLTYEQYF; v_gene: TRBV7-9
CDR3aa: CASSFTSSSHSTDTQYF; v_gene: TRBV5-1
CDR3aa: CASSSRGTSQETQYF; v_gene: TRBV5-1
CDR3aa: CASSHDSTNEKLFF; v_gene: TRBV6-6
CDR3aa: CASSILSGGAGELFF; v_gene: TRBV7-2
CDR3aa: CASSFGSYAPGYTF; v_gene: TRBV7-2
CDR3aa: CASSPTGGRGYGYTF; v_gene: TRBV27
CDR3aa: CASSSDRGPYEQYF; v_gene: TRBV6-5
CDR3aa: CAISRDREHYGYTF; v_gene: TRBV10-3
CDR3aa: CATSDSPGSNEQFF; v_gene: TRBV24-1
CDR3aa: CASSRTASSYEQYF; v_gene: TRBV6-4
CDR3aa: CASSLDSRGAHTDTQYF; v_gene: TRBV11-2
CDR3aa: CASSKQGGGNQPQHF; v_gene: TRBV21-1
CDR3aa: CASSIERGSYNEQFF; v_gene: TRBV5-1
CDR3aa: CSVGLGGETQYF; v_gene: TRBV29-1
CDR3aa: CASVTSGGWSYEQYF; v_gene: TRBV2
CDR3aa: CASSQVLGGDAFF; v_gene: TRBV14
CDR3aa: CASSSGQYGGVELFF; v_gene: TRBV11-3
CDR3aa: CASKKQANTEAFF; v_gene: TRBV6-6
CDR3aa: CASSQAGGQSSYNSPLHF; v_gene: TRBV4-1
CDR3aa: CASSLFRAGTEAFF; v_gene: TRBV11-1
CDR3aa: CASSQDPGGNYGYTF; v_gene: TRBV4-3
CDR3aa: CASSEGGAGNQPQHF; v_gene: TRBV10-2
CDR3aa: CASRAGNSPLHF; v_gene: TRBV18
CDR3aa: CASSPPRGTGVQETQYF; v_gene: TRBV7-9